This TCR beta chain was obtained from a study of shared clonotypes between healthy human individuals. CD4+ cells yielded CD45RA+ naive and CD45RA-negative memory subsets. Comment on this clone: As yet, its antigen is unknown.

In the authors' workflow: Filtering was not the same, since immunoSEQ gave junction-only sequences without quality scores. Libraries were prepared by immunoSEQ multiplex PCR; TCRdb keeps only in-frame clonotypes and omits some of them. D and trimming were read from the DNA, whereas the V and J calls and clone size are those reported in that table. Of about 2.4 million clones in the sample, 93% were seen once. CDR3 length: 15 residues. Trimming took off 2 bases at V and 10 bases at J, with 16 bases between the two ends. Germline V gives CDR1 SGHNT, CDR2 YYREEE (reference sequence). Study conclusions and caveats: In this cohort, only blood was sampled, and tissue repertoires likely differ.

Source material: naive CD4+ T cells from PBMCs. Described subset: CD45RA+ positively selected. The chain combines TRBV5-4 with TRBJ1-6; D not certain. The sequence was collected from a man between 18 and 35 years old in good health. Some clones in this sample may be carry-over from other donors' samples. Here the CDR3 reads CASSFTQNPPSPLHF. The CDR3 DNA is TGTGCCAGCAGCTTTACCCAAAACCCACCATCACCCCTCCACTTT.